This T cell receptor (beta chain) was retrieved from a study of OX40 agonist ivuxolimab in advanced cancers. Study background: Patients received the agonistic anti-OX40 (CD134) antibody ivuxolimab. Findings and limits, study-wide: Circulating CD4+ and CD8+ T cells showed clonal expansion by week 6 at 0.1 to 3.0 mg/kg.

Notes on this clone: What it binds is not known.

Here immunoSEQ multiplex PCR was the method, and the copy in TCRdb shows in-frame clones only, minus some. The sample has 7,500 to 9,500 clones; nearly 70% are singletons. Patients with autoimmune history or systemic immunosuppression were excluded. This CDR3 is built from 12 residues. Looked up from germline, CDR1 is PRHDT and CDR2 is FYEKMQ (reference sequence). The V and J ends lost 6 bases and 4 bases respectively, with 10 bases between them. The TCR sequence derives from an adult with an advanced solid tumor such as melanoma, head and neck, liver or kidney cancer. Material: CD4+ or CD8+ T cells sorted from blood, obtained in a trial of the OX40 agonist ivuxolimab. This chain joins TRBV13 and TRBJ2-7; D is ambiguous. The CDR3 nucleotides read TGTGCCAGCAGTGAAAAGACATACGAGCAGTACTTC. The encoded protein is CASSEKTYEQYF.